One and the same sample provided the 24 T cell receptor beta chains below, sequenced in a study of shared clonotypes between healthy human individuals. Using immunoSEQ multiplex PCR, the repertoire was profiled, and TCRdb retains in-frame clones only, with some absent. Among more than 2 million clones, 90% to 95% were seen once, and the ten largest hold 0.13%. Sequenced: naive CD4+ T cells sorted from blood. The subset is: CD45RA+ positively selected. These receptor sequences come from a young man in good health.

Regarding this clone: In the same sample, other DNA sequences code for this CDR3. The rearrangement links TRBV27 to TRBJ1-1; a possible D gene is TRBD1 (5 bases). Trimming took 0 bases from V and 1 from J, leaving 6 bases between them. Germline V gene lookup returns CDR1 MNHEY and CDR2 SMNVEV (reference sequence). The CDR3 covers 14 residues. The CDR3 region has the DNA TGTGCCAGCAGTTTATCCGGGGGGAACACTGAAGCTTTCTTT. It is translated as CASSLSGGNTEAFF.

The V gene is TRBV5-6, the J gene TRBJ2-3; 7 nucleotides line up with TRBD2. Germline loops: CDR1 SGHDT, CDR2 YYEEEE. With 2 bases clipped from V and 0 bases from J, the junction kept 3 bases outside the gene matches. The CDR3 is made up of 15 amino acids. The CDR3 region has the DNA TGTGCCAGCAGCTTCCTTAGCGGGAGCACAGATACGCAGTATTTT. Translating gives CASSFLSGSTDTQYF.

The chain combines TRBV5-1 with TRBJ2-1; 10 bases agree with TRBD1. Germline CDR1 and CDR2: SGHRS and YFSETQ. V was clipped by 3 bases and J by 5 bases; unmatched bases: 5. The length of the CDR3 is 15 residues. The CDR3 loop reads CASSWADRGDNEQFF. The CDR3 DNA is TGCGCCAGCAGCTGGGCGGACAGGGGGGACAATGAGCAGTTCTTC.

The chain joins TRBV18 to TRBJ2-7; D remains unclear. The CDR3 totals 12 residues. Germline-derived CDR1 and CDR2 are KGHSH and LQKENI. The ends were cut back, 6 bases at V and 3 bases at J, with 9 bases in the middle. The CDR3 reads CASSPTNYEQYF. As DNA, the CDR3 is TGTGCCAGCTCTCCTACGAACTACGAGCAGTACTTC.

A remark on this clone: The same CDR3 can be traced to other DNA sequences in this sample. This sequence joins TRBV7-9 and TRBJ2-5, with D unresolved. Germline V CDR1 and CDR2: SEHNR, FQNEAQ (reference sequence). V was cut by 5 bases and J by 3 bases, with 4 bases left in between. The CDR3 covers 11 residues. CDR3 residues: CASSPKETQYF. The CDR3 DNA sequence: TGTGCCAGCAGCCCTAAAGAGACCCAGTACTTC.

This chain joins TRBV4-1 and TRBJ1-4, with D possibly TRBD1 on 6 matching bases. Germline loops: CDR1 MGHRA, CDR2 YSYEKL. The CDR3 spans 16 residues. Trimming pared 0 bases from V and 3 bases from J, leaving 11 bases between. The CDR3: CASSQEGGPANEKLFF. The CDR3 DNA reads as TGCGCCAGCAGCCAAGAGGGGGGGCCGGCTAATGAAAAACTGTTTTTT.

Turning to this clone: Additional DNA sequences in this sample encode the identical CDR3. The chain links TRBV7-3 to TRBJ2-2; D remains unclear. CDR3 length: 14 amino acids. V gave up 2 bases and J gave up 1 base, with 5 bases separating them. From germline, CDR1 is SGHTA and CDR2 FQGTGA. CDR3 sequence (DNA): TGTGCCAGCAGCTTACGAGGGAACACCGGGGAGCTGTTTTTT. Protein sequence: CASSLRGNTGELFF.

This clone was observed once. The V gene is TRBV6-5, the J gene TRBJ1-3, with D unresolved. The CDR3 length is 15 residues. The germline V gene has CDR1 MNHEY and CDR2 SVGAGI. Trimming took off 4 bases at V and 1 base at J, with 11 bases between the two ends. The DNA of the CDR3 is TGTGCCAGCAGTTTGCAACCCGATTCTGGAAACACCATATATTTT. It specifies CASSLQPDSGNTIYF.

V is TRBV5-1 and J is TRBJ1-2; D uncertain. In germline, CDR1 is SGHRS, CDR2 YFSETQ. The CDR3 totals 12 residues. V dropped 0 bases and J dropped 7 bases, with 7 bases sitting between them. The CDR3 nucleotides are TGCGCCAGCAGCTTGGATGGATTTGGCTACACCTTC. Translated, it gives CASSLDGFGYTF.

V and J are TRBV4-1 and TRBJ2-4; D is tentatively TRBD1 or TRBD2 (6 bases each). This CDR3 comprises 19 residues. Trimming removed 3 bases from V and 0 bases from J, with 21 bases in between. CDR1 and CDR2 (germline): MGHRA, YSYEKL. The CDR3 sequence is CASSHGTPPRGLAKNIQYF. The CDR3, as DNA: TGCGCCAGCAGCCATGGGACACCTCCGCGGGGTCTAGCCAAAAACATTCAGTACTTC.

This clone occurred once. This chain links TRBV6-1 with TRBJ2-2; TRBD1 matches at 8 bases. Germline V lookup: CDR1 MNHNS, CDR2 SASEGT. This CDR3 has 14 amino acids. With V trimmed by 8 bases and J by 3 bases, 5 bases remained unmatched. In DNA form, the CDR3 reads TGTGCCAGCGGGGAGACAGGGGACACCGGGGAGCTGTTTTTT. It yields the protein CASGETGDTGELFF.

V is TRBV5-1 and J is TRBJ1-4; D unresolved. This CDR3 is 15 amino acids long. Germline values: CDR1 SGHRS, CDR2 YFSETQ. The V and J ends lost 0 bases and 5 bases respectively, with 11 bases between them. CDR3 region: CASSLGVVQNEKLFF. The DNA of the CDR3 is TGCGCCAGCAGCTTGGGTGTAGTCCAGAATGAAAAACTGTTTTTT.

The chain joins TRBV29-1 to TRBJ2-5; 9 bases are a match to TRBD2. The CDR3 is 13 amino acids. Losses at the gene ends were 2 bases for V and 7 bases for J; bases not matched to a gene: 5. The germline CDR1 and CDR2 sequences are SQVTM and ANQGSEA. Here the CDR3 DNA reads TGCAGCGTTGAAAGGAGCGGGGGGTGGACCCAGTACTTC. Its protein product is CSVERSGGWTQYF.

As for this clone: This specimen includes other DNA sequences encoding the same CDR3. V gene TRBV30 combines with J gene TRBJ2-1, with TRBD2 as a possible D gene (6 bases). CDR1 is GTSNPN and CDR2 is SVGIG in the germline V gene (reference sequence). The length of the CDR3 is 15 residues. V lost 0 bases to trimming and J lost 0 bases, with 9 bases between them. The DNA of the CDR3 is TGTGCCTGGAGTGTACGTAGCGGCTCCTACAATGAGCAGTTCTTC. This codes for CAWSVRSGSYNEQFF. Drawing the rest from reference TRBV30 and TRBJ2-1, the complete variable domain is SQTIHQWPATLVQPVGSPLSLECTVEGTSNPNLYWYRQAAGRGLQLLFYSVGIGQISSEVPQNLSASRPQDRQFILSSKKLLLSDSGFYLCAWSVRSGSYNEQFFGPGTRLTVL.

Of note for this clone: This CDR3 is also generated by other DNA sequences in the sample. The genes are TRBV7-2 and TRBJ2-3; TRBD2 might be the D (5 bases). V lost 0 bases and J lost 3, with 7 bases in between. The CDR3 length is 14 residues. Per the germline V gene, CDR1 is SGHTA and CDR2 is FQGNSA. For the CDR3, the DNA is TGTGCCAGCAGCTTAGCGGGAGTTACAGATACGCAGTATTTT. Translation: CASSLAGVTDTQYF.

This chain joins TRBV27 and TRBJ2-2; no firm D call. Trimming removed 2 bases from V and 5 bases from J, with 12 bases in between. This CDR3 spans 15 amino acids. Per germline, CDR1 MNHEY and CDR2 SMNVEV (reference sequence). The CDR3 sequence is CASSLVALLTGELFF. The CDR3 bases are TGTGCCAGCAGTTTAGTTGCGCTACTAACCGGGGAGCTGTTTTTT.

The V gene is TRBV25-1, the J gene TRBJ1-2; D perhaps matches TRBD1 (6 bases). Germline CDR1 reads MGHDK; CDR2 reads SYGVNS. Deletions cut 9 bases from V and 8 bases from J, with 13 bases between. CDR3 length: 11 amino acids. The CDR3 region is CASQQGRGYTF. In DNA, the CDR3 is TGTGCCAGTCAACAGGGCAGGGGCTACACCTTC.

The V gene is TRBV19, the J gene TRBJ2-7, with TRBD2 matching over 7 bases. The CDR3 spans 15 residues. V lost 5 bases and J lost 0; bases outside the gene matches: 7. Germline values: CDR1 LNHDA, CDR2 SQIVND (reference sequence). CDR3 nucleotides: TGTGCCAGTAGTTCGAGCGGGGCCAACTCCTACGAGCAGTACTTC. Its translation: CASSSSGANSYEQYF.

CDR3 amino acids: CASSLDQNIQYF. CDR3 nucleotide sequence: TGTGCCAGCAGCTTAGATCAAAACATTCAGTACTTC. V usage is TRBV11-3 and J usage is TRBJ2-4, with D hard to call. Germline assignment: CDR1 SGHNT and CDR2 YENEEA. Trimming cost V 0 bases and J 5 bases, with 2 bases left between them. This CDR3 is 12 amino acids long.

The gene calls are TRBV10-3 and TRBJ1-5; D is unresolved. The germline CDR1 and CDR2 sequences are ENHRY and SYGVKD. Trimming removed 0 bases at V and 3 bases at J, with 6 bases between. The CDR3 has 14 amino acids. CDR3 residues: CAISESPFNQPQHF. The DNA for the CDR3 is TGTGCCATCAGTGAGTCCCCCTTCAATCAGCCCCAGCATTTT.

The genes are TRBV7-9 and TRBJ2-2; D uncertain. Trimming pared 0 bases from V and 2 bases from J, leaving 4 bases between. Germline values: CDR1 SEHNR, CDR2 FQNEAQ (reference sequence). CDR3 length: 14 residues. The CDR3 is CASSLAENTGELFF. CDR3 coding DNA: TGTGCCAGCAGCTTAGCGGAAAACACCGGGGAGCTGTTTTTT.

The chain joins TRBV6-5 to TRBJ1-2; TRBD1 agrees at 7 bases. The CDR3 contains 13 residues. V was pared by 2 bases and J by 8 bases, with 5 bases of the junction left unmatched. Germline CDR1 and CDR2: MNHEY and SVGAGI. In DNA, the CDR3 is TGTGCCAGCAGTTACCCGACAGGGTACGGCTACACCTTC. It translates to CASSYPTGYGYTF.

The gene calls are TRBV5-6 and TRBJ1-4, with TRBD1 identical over 8 bases. The CDR3 is made up of 15 amino acids. The trim removed 4 bases at V and 5 bases at J, leaving 7 bases unmatched. CDR1 and CDR2 (germline): SGHDT, YYEEEE. The CDR3 region has the DNA TGTGCCAGCAGCAAGGACAGGGAACGGAATGAAAAACTGTTTTTT. This encodes CASSKDRERNEKLFF.

This chain connects TRBV6-5 to TRBJ2-1; a weak D match, TRBD2 (5 bases). Germline values: CDR1 MNHEY, CDR2 SVGAGI. V was trimmed by 5 bases and J by 9 bases, leaving 8 bases between them. The CDR3 consists of 11 residues. CDR3 residues: CASSREFEQFF. CDR3 nucleotides: TGTGCCAGCAGTAGGGAGTTTGAGCAGTTCTTC.